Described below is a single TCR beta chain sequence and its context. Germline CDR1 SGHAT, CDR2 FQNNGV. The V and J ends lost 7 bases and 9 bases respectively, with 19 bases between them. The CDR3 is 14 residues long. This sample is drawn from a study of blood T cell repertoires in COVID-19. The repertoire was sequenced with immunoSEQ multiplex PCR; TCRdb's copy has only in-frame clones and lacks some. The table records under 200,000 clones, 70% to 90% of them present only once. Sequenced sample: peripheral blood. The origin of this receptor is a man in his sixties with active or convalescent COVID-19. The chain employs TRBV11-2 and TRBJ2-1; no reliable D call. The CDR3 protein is CASTPAASIVEQFF. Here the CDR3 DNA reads TGTGCCAGCACCCCCGCCGCCAGTATTGTTGAGCAGTTCTTC.